This is a list of T cell receptor beta chains from one sample in a study of control samples from healthy donors and cancer patients. TCRdb keeps only in-frame clones here, not all; method: immunoSEQ multiplex PCR. This table holds roughly 92,000 clones, 85% to 90% found once. Sequencing was done on a sample of blood. The receptors stem from a woman between 50 and 59 years old in good health. Both conserved end residues are part of each CDR3. The D gene is left open where the match is weak.

d_gene: TRBD1; j_gene: TRBJ1-2; v_gene: TRBV18; CDR3nt: TGTGCCAGCTCAGAAGCTGACAGGGTCTATGGCTACACCTTC; CDR3aa: CASSEADRVYGYTF
d_gene: -; j_gene: TRBJ1-2; v_gene: TRBV7-2; CDR3nt: TGTGCCAGCAGCCCGGCCCCGGGAGGGGGCTATGGCTACACCTTC; CDR3aa: CASSPAPGGGYGYTF
d_gene: -; j_gene: TRBJ2-3; v_gene: TRBV9; CDR3nt: TGTGCCAGCAGCCCCAGACGGGAGATGGCAGATACGCAGTATTTT; CDR3aa: CASSPRREMADTQYF
d_gene: -; j_gene: TRBJ2-1; v_gene: TRBV7-2; CDR3nt: TGTGCCAGCAGCTCCCAGTCCTACAATGAGCAGTTCTTC; CDR3aa: CASSSQSYNEQFF
d_gene: TRBD1; j_gene: TRBJ1-2; v_gene: TRBV7-2; CDR3nt: TGTGCCAGCACCGACAGGGGCGGTTATGGCTACACCTTC; CDR3aa: CASTDRGGYGYTF
d_gene: -; j_gene: TRBJ1-1; v_gene: TRBV19; CDR3nt: TGTGCCAGTAGTCCCCACAGGGACACTGAAGCTTTCTTT; CDR3aa: CASSPHRDTEAFF
d_gene: -; j_gene: TRBJ2-3; v_gene: TRBV4-3; CDR3nt: TGCGCCAGCAGCCTGTCAAGGCGGGCGGGAGATACGCAGTATTTT; CDR3aa: CASSLSRRAGDTQYF
d_gene: -; j_gene: TRBJ1-3; v_gene: TRBV3-1/TRBV3-2; CDR3nt: TGTGCCAGCAGCCACTCTTTGGGCCTGGGAAACACCATATATTTT; CDR3aa: CASSHSLGLGNTIYF
d_gene: -; j_gene: TRBJ2-7; v_gene: TRBV11-2; CDR3nt: TGTGCCAGCAGCTTAGGGACTGCGGGGAACTCCTACGAGCAGTACTTC; CDR3aa: CASSLGTAGNSYEQYF
d_gene: TRBD1; j_gene: TRBJ2-1; v_gene: TRBV7-2; CDR3nt: TGTGCCAGCAGCGCCGGGACAGGTAACAATGAGCAGTTCTTC; CDR3aa: CASSAGTGNNEQFF